These 13 T cell receptor beta chains were sequenced from one sample in a study of blood T cell repertoires in COVID-19 (dated by TCRdb to 2018 to 2020). Library preparation was by the immunoSEQ multiplex PCR assay. TCRdb mirrors the immuneACCESS table, restricted to in-frame sequences. Some clones are absent from its copies; in checked studies, under half trace to an unresolved V gene, and the reason for the others is unknown. Counted in this sample were approximately 250,000 clones; about 86% of them appeared once. The ten biggest clones cover 3.6% of the sample. The sequencing sample was made of peripheral blood. The receptors were gathered from a man aged 18 to 30 with active or convalescent COVID-19.

V gene TRBV14 combines with J gene TRBJ2-1; 9 bases agree with TRBD2. Per the germline V gene, CDR1 is SGHDN and CDR2 is FVKESK. The V segment lost 4 bases and the J segment 0 bases; nucleotides outside the gene matches: 7. This CDR3 is built from 17 residues. As DNA, the CDR3 is TGTGCCAGCAGCCGGGGACTAGCTTTTAGCTCCTACAATGAGCAGTTCTTC. This translates into CASSRGLAFSSYNEQFF.

The chain uses TRBV2 and TRBJ2-1; D remains unclear. V lost 10 bases and J 9 bases, leaving 13 bases between the germline ends. The CDR3 runs 11 residues. Germline lookup yields CDR1 SNHLY and CDR2 FYNNEI. This CDR3 reads CATRIRGEQFF. DNA for the CDR3: TGTGCCACCCGGATTCGAGGTGAGCAGTTCTTC. The complete variable domain, with remaining parts taken from reference TRBV2 and TRBJ2-1, reads EPEVTQTPSHQVTQMGQEVILRCVPISNHLYFYWYRQILGQKVEFLVSFYNNEISEKSEIFDDQFSVERPDGSNFTLKIRSTKLEDSAMYFCATRIRGEQFFGPGTRLTVL.

Worth noting for this clone: An end of the junction differs from the germline gene, which may be a read error. The rearrangement joins TRBV28 to TRBJ2-3, with 7 bases that match TRBD2. Per the germline V gene, CDR1 is MDHEN and CDR2 is SYDVKM. The CDR3 runs to 16 residues. The CDR3 spells CASSPPGGDYTNTQYF. The DNA for the CDR3 is TGTGCCAGCAGTCCCCCAGGCGGGGACTACACAAATACGCAGTATTTT.

The CDR3 is CASSSSRGRNPYEQYF. CDR3 in DNA: TGTGCCAGCAGCTCGAGTAGGGGGCGCAACCCCTACGAGCAGTACTTC. V is TRBV7-9 and J is TRBJ2-7; 7 nucleotides agree with TRBD1. V shed 4 bases and J 2 bases; nucleotides not matched to a gene: 11. Germline lookup yields CDR1 SEHNR and CDR2 FQNEAQ (reference sequence). The CDR3 length is 16 residues.

This CDR3 is CASSPELGNTGELFF. CDR3 bases: TGTGCCAGCAGCCCCGAACTAGGGAACACCGGGGAGCTGTTTTTT. The chain joins TRBV14 to TRBJ2-2; TRBD2 is a possible D gene (5 bases). From germline, CDR1 is SGHDN and CDR2 FVKESK. The CDR3 has 15 residues. Trimming removed 4 bases from V and 1 base from J, with 10 bases in between.

This sequence joins TRBV12-3 or TRBV12-4 and TRBJ2-7; TRBD1 matches 7 bases. The CDR3 covers 13 residues. Trimming at V came to 3 bases and at J to 2 bases, leaving 1 base not matched to a gene. Here the CDR3 reads CASSFDRAYEQYF. CDR3 coding DNA: TGTGCCAGCAGTTTCGACAGGGCCTACGAGCAGTACTTC.

The rearrangement joins TRBV24-1 to TRBJ2-1, with D possibly matching TRBD2 (6 bases). Between the trimmed V and J ends, which lost 0 bases and 9 bases, there was a span of 14 bases. CDR3 length: 15 amino acids. CDR1 is KGHDR and CDR2 is SFDVKD in the germline V gene. CDR3 coding DNA: TGTGCCACCAGTGATTTGCCTCAACTAGCAGGTGAGCAGTTCTTC. As protein: CATSDLPQLAGEQFF.

The chain uses TRBV11-1 and TRBJ2-5; 8 bases map to TRBD2. V dropped 11 bases and J dropped 1; count of bases not matched to a gene: 6. The CDR3 sequence is 13 residues long. CDR1 SGHAT and CDR2 FQDESV come from the germline V gene (reference sequence). The CDR3 coding sequence is TGTGCCGTGGCACTAGCGGTCCAAGAGACCCAGTACTTC. Its protein product is CAVALAVQETQYF.

The V gene is TRBV7-6, the J gene TRBJ1-1; 7 bases match TRBD1. Germline V gene sequence: CDR1 SGHVS, CDR2 FNYEAQ. The CDR3 has 18 amino acids. V was pared by 4 bases and J by 7 bases, with 21 bases of the junction left unmatched. In nucleotides, the CDR3 is TGTGCCAGCAGCTACACAGAAAGAACAGGGGAAGCCCTTTTTGAAGCTTTCTTT. This sequence encodes CASSYTERTGEALFEAFF.

This rearrangement joins TRBV9 to TRBJ1-2; D is undetermined. The CDR3 contains 15 residues. Germline assignment: CDR1 SGDLS and CDR2 YYNGEE. Trimming removed 0 bases at V and 5 bases at J, with 14 bases between. The CDR3 here is CASSVDDGELYGYTF. The CDR3, as DNA: TGTGCCAGCAGCGTAGATGACGGGGAGTTATATGGCTACACCTTC.

The CDR3 is CASSFRGRDGANVLTF. CDR3 DNA: TGTGCCAGCAGCTTTCGGGGGAGGGACGGGGCCAACGTCCTGACTTTC. This chain links TRBV7-3 with TRBJ2-6; 7 bases agree with TRBD2. The germline gives CDR1 SGHTA, CDR2 FQGTGA. The CDR3 totals 16 residues. V shed 3 bases, J shed 4 bases, and the junction held 6 bases outside the gene matches. The variable domain in full, with the rest retrieved from reference TRBV7-3 and TRBJ2-6, is GAGVSQTPSNKVTEKGKYVELRCDPISGHTALYWYRQSLGQGPEFLIYFQGTGAADDSGLPNDRFFAVRPEGSVSTLKIQRTERGDSAVYLCASSFRGRDGANVLTFGAGSRLTVL.

The chain is built from TRBV7-6 and TRBJ2-1; TRBD2 aligns across 9 bases. Trimming at V came to 4 bases and at J to 15 bases, leaving 10 bases not matched to a gene. Looked up from germline, CDR1 is SGHVS and CDR2 is FNYEAQ. The CDR3 runs 13 residues. CDR3 loop: CASSSLWTSVLFF. In nucleotides, the CDR3 is TGTGCCAGCAGCTCCCTTTGGACTAGCGTCTTGTTCTTC.

V is TRBV9 and J is TRBJ2-7; D is uncertain. The CDR3 extends over 16 amino acids. V lost 0 bases and J 1 base, leaving 14 bases between the germline ends. Germline CDR1 reads SGDLS; CDR2 reads YYNGEE. The CDR3 DNA reads TGTGCCAGCAGCGTAGGAGAATGGTTCGGTTCCTACGAGCAGTACTTC. It specifies CASSVGEWFGSYEQYF.